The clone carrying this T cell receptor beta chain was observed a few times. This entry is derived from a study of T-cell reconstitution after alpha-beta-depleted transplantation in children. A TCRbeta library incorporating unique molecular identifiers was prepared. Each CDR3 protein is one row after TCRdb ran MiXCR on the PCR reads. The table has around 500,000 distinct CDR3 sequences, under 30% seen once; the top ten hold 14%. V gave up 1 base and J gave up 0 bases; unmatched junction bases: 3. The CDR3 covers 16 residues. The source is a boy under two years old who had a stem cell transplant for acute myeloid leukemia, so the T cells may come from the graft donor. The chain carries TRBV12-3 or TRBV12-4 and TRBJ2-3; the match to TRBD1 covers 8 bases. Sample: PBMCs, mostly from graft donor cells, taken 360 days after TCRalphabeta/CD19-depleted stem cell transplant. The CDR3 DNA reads TGTGCCAGCAGTTTAGGGGACAGGATTAGCACAGATACGCAGTATTTT. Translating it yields CASSLGDRISTDTQYF.